One TCR beta chain is described in this entry. This CDR3 is built from 13 residues. The sample is drawn from a study of monozygotic twins with inflammatory bowel disease. TCRalpha and TCRbeta cDNA went through two nested PCRs of about 15 and 9 cycles. TCRdb reprocessed the 5' RACE reads and stores each CDR3 protein as one record, lacking DNA. The table for this sample gives over 150,000 distinct CDR3 sequences. The sample taken for sequencing was blood. The clonotype was recovered from a human donor with ulcerative colitis or Crohn's disease, or a healthy co-twin of an affected twin (not recorded which). The J gene is TRBJ2-7, the V gene TRBV12-3 or TRBV12-4; TCRdb's assignment of TRBD2 cannot be checked, as there is no DNA. The CDR3 loop is CASKSGLLYEQYF.